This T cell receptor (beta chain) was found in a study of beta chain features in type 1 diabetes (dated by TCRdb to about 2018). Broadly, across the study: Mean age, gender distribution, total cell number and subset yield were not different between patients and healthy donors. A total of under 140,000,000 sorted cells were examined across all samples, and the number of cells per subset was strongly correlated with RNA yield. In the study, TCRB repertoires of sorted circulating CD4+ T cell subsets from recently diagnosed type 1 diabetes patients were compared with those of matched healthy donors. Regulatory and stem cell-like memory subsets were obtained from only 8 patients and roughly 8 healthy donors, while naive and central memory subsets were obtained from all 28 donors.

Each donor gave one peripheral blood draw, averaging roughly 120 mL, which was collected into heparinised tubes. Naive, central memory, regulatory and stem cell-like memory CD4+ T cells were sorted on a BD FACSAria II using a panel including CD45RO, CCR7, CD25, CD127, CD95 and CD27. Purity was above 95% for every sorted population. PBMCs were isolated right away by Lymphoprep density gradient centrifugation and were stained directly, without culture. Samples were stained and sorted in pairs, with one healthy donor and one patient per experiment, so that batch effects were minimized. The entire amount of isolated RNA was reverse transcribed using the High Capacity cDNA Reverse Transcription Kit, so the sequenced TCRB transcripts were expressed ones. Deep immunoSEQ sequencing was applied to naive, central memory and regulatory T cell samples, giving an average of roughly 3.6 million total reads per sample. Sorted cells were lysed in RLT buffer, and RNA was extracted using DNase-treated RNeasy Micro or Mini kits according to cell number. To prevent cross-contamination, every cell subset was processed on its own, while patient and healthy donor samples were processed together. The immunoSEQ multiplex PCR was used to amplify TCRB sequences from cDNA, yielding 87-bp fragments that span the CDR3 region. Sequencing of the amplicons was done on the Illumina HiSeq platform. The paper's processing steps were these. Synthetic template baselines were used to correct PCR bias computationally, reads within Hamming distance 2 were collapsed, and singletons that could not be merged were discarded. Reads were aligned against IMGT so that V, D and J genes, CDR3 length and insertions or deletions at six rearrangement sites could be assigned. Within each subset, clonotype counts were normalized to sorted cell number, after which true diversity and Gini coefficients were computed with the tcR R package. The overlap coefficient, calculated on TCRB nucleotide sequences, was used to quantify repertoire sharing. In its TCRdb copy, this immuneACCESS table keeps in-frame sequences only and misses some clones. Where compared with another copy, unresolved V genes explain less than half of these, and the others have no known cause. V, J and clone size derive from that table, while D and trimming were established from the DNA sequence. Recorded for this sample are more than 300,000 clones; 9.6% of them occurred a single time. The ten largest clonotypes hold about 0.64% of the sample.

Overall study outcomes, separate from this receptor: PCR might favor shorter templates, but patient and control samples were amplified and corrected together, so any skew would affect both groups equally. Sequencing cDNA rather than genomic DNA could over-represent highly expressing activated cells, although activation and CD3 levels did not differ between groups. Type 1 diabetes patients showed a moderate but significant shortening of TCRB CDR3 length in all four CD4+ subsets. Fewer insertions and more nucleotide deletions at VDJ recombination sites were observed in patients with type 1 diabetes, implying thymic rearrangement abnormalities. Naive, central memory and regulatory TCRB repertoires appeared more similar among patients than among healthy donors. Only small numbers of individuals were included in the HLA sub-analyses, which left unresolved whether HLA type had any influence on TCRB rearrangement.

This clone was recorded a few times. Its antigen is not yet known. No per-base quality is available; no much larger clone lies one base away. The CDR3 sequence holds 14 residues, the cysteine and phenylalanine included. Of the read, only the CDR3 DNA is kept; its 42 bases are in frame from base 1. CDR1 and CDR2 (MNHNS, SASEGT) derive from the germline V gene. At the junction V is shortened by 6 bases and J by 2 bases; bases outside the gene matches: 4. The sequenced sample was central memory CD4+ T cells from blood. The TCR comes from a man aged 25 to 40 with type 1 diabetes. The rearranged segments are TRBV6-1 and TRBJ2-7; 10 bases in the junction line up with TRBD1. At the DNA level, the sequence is TGTGCCAGCAGGGGGACAGGGGCTACCTACGAGCAGTACTTC. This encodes CASRGTGATYEQYF.